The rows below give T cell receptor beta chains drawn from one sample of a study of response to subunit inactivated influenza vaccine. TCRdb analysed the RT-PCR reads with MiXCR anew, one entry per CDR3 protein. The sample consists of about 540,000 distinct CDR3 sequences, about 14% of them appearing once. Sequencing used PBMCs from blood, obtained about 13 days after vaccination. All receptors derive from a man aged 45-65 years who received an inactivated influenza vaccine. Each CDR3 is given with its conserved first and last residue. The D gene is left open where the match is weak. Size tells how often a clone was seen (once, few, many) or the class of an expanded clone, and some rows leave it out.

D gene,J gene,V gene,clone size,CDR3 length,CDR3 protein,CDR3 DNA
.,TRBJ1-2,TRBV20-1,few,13,CSARGLINYGYTF,TGCAGTGCTAGAGGGCTAATAAACTATGGCTACACCTTC
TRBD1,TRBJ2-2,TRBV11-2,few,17,CASSHIIFGTGAGELFF,TGTGCCAGCAGCCACATAATCTTCGGGACAGGGGCCGGGGAGCTGTTTTTT
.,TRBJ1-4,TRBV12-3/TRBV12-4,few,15,CASSPRLGGIEKLFF,TGTGCCAGCAGTCCCCGGCTCGGAGGGATTGAAAAACTGTTTTTT
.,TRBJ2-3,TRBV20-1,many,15,CSASRSPLSTDTQYF,TGCAGTGCTAGCCGATCGCCACTCAGCACAGATACGCAGTATTTT
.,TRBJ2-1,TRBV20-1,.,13,CSARPTNREAQFF,TGCAGTGCTAGACCCACAAACCGTGAGGCGCAGTTCTTC
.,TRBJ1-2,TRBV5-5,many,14,CASSFGGTNYGYTF,TGTGCCAGCAGCTTTGGGGGGACTAACTATGGCTACACCTTC
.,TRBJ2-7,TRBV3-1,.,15,CASSQEGAFGRMQYF,TGTGCCAGCAGCCAAGAAGGGGCTTTCGGCAGGATGCAGTACTTC
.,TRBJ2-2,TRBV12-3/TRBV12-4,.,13,CASSPAGAGELFF,TGTGCCAGCAGTCCGGCGGGTGCCGGGGAGCTGTTTTTT
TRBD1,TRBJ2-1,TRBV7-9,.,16,CASSPYRGLTYNEQFF,TGTGCCAGCAGCCCTTACAGGGGGTTAACCTACAATGAGCAGTTCTTC
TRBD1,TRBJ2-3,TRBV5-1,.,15,CASSSNPGQADTQYF,TGCGCCAGCAGCTCCAACCCTGGACAGGCAGATACGCAGTATTTT
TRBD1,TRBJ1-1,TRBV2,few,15,CASRARGLFNTEAFF,TGTGCCAGCAGGGCTAGGGGGCTGTTTAACACTGAAGCTTTCTTT
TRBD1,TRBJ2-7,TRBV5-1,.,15,CASSSLRQGPHEQYF,TGCGCCAGCAGCTCCCTTCGACAGGGGCCCCACGAGCAGTACTTC
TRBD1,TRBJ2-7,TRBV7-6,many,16,CASSPGRGTGKSEQYF,TGTGCCAGCAGCCCCGGCCGAGGGACAGGGAAGTCCGAGCAGTACTTC
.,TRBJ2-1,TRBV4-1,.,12,CASSQVRDKQFF,TGCGCCAGCAGCCAAGTGCGGGATAAGCAGTTCTTC
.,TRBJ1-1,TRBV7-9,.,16,CASSFDRLPPHTEAFF,TGTGCCAGCAGCTTCGACAGGCTTCCCCCGCACACTGAAGCTTTCTTT
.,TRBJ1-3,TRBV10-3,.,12,CAIQGSGNTIYF,TGTGCCATCCAGGGTTCTGGAAACACCATATATTTT
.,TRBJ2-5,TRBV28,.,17,CASSLFKVRGSQETQYF,TGTGCCAGCAGTTTATTTAAGGTTAGGGGAAGCCAAGAGACCCAGTACTTC
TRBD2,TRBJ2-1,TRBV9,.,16,CASSVALAGLYNEQFF,TGTGCCAGCAGCGTAGCCCTAGCGGGGTTATACAATGAGCAGTTCTTC
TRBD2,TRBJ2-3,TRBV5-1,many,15,CASSLLAGGADTQYF,TGTGCCAGCAGCCTACTAGCGGGGGGAGCAGATACGCAGTATTTT
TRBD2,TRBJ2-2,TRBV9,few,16,CASSPRLAGTTGELFF,TGTGCCAGCAGCCCGCGGCTAGCGGGGACCACCGGGGAGCTGTTTTTT
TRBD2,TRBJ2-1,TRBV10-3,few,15,CAISDRGGPFQEQFF,TGTGCCATCAGTGACCGGGGGGGGCCTTTTCAGGAGCAGTTCTTC
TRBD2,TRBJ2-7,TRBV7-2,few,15,CASSLGRGGPYEQYF,TGTGCCAGCAGCTTAGGGCGGGGGGGCCCCTACGAGCAGTACTTC
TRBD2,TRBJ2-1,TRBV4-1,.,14,CASSQAPGRGEQFF,TGCGCCAGCAGCCAAGCCCCGGGGAGGGGCGAGCAGTTCTTC
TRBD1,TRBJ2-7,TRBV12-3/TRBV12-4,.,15,CASSFGTGLGYEQYF,TGTGCCAGCAGTTTTGGGACAGGGTTAGGGTACGAGCAGTACTTC
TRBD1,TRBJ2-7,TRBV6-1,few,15,CASSKSGTGGHEQYF,TGTGCCAGCAGTAAATCCGGGACAGGGGGCCACGAGCAGTACTTC
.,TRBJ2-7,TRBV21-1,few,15,CARPYISGGTYEQYF,TGTGCCAGACCATACATCAGCGGGGGGACCTACGAGCAGTACTTC
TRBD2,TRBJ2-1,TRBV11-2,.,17,CASSLAPWRGGANEQFF,TGTGCCAGCAGCTTAGCCCCATGGCGGGGGGGCGCGAATGAGCAGTTCTTC
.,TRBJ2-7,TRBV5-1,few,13,CASSLGAYYEQYF,TGCGCCAGCAGCTTGGGAGCCTACTACGAGCAGTACTTC
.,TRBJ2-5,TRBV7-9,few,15,CASSLAVAETETQYF,TGTGCCAGCAGCTTAGCGGTCGCCGAGACGGAGACCCAGTACTTC
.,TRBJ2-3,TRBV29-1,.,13,CSVEVTSTDTQYF,TGCAGCGTTGAAGTGACTTCGACAGATACGCAGTATTTT
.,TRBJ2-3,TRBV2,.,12,CASSVQGPTQYF,TGTGCCAGCAGTGTTCAGGGTCCTACGCAGTATTTT
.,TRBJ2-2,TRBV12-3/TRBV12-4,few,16,CASSLMGGRNTGELFF,TGTGCCAGCAGTTTGATGGGGGGCCGGAACACCGGGGAGCTGTTTTTT
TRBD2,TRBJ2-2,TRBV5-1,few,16,CASSEGLAGVTGELFF,TGCGCCAGCAGCGAGGGACTAGCGGGCGTCACCGGGGAGCTGTTTTTT